The following is a TCR beta chain sequence with its context. Its antigen is currently unknown. Measured with immunoSEQ multiplex PCR; TCRdb has only the in-frame clones, and not every one. The data show roughly 51,000 clones, about 75% seen once. Trimming pared 2 bases from V and 0 bases from J, leaving 12 bases between. The germline CDR1 and CDR2 sequences are MNHNY and SVGAGI (reference sequence). The CDR3 is 16 amino acids. The source of the sample is a study of PD-1 blockade in classical Hodgkin lymphoma. Overall study: Nivolumab dosing for patients was 3 mg/kg, administered intravenously every 2 weeks. Notes on the study in general: Only CD4+ TCR diversity, not CD8+, had risen significantly by C4D1.

Time point reported: cycle 4 day 1 (C4D1), after about 6 weeks of nivolumab. After autologous stem cell transplantation all patients relapsed, and prior brentuximab vedotin exposure differed between cohorts. This TCR came from a human donor with classical Hodgkin lymphoma. The chain combines TRBV6-6 with TRBJ2-3; TRBD2 is a possible D gene (6 bases). Specimen: peripheral blood mononuclear cells (PBMCs), collected before the fourth cycle of nivolumab. CDR3 amino acids: CASSYQGGSSTDTQYF. In DNA form, the CDR3 reads TGTGCCAGCAGTTACCAGGGAGGCTCTAGCACAGATACGCAGTATTTT.